This TCR beta chain is drawn from a study of technical replicates of blood from a handful of donors. The CDR3 consists of 19 residues. The V gene's germline CDR1 is MDHEN and CDR2 SYDVKM. V gave up 3 bases and J gave up 1 base; unmatched junction bases: 13. Some clones are missing from TCRdb's copy, which holds only in-frame ones; the method was immunoSEQ multiplex PCR. Found here are some 79,000 clones, approximately 94% of them singletons; the top ten hold under 0.3%. Sequencing was performed on T cells isolated from PBMCs. J is TRBJ2-5 and V is TRBV28, with 11 bases lining up with TRBD2. This TCR came from a human donor in good health. Here the CDR3 reads CASSFNGETSGTGQETQYF. CDR3 DNA sequence: TGTGCCAGCAGTTTTAACGGGGAGACTAGCGGGACCGGCCAAGAGACCCAGTACTTC.